This entry lists 14 T cell receptor beta chains sequenced from one sample in a study of blood T cell repertoires in COVID-19. Sequenced by immunoSEQ multiplex PCR; TCRdb stores in-frame clones only, minus some. The sample has approximately 300,000 clones, approximately 90% seen once. The sample was peripheral blood. These receptors all come from a woman aged 40 to 55 with acute or convalescent COVID-19.

V gene TRBV10-3 combines with J gene TRBJ1-1; 7 bases match TRBD1. This CDR3 comprises 13 residues. The V and J ends lost 6 bases and 7 bases, in that order; junction bases with no gene match: 8. Germline loops: CDR1 ENHRY, CDR2 SYGVKD. CDR3 amino acids: CAISRDREDEAFF. CDR3 sequence (DNA): TGTGCCATCAGCCGAGACAGGGAAGATGAAGCTTTCTTT.

The CDR3 loop reads CASSPPGEKLFF. As DNA, the CDR3 is TGCGCCAGCAGCCCGCCAGGGGAAAAACTGTTTTTT. V is TRBV5-1 and J is TRBJ1-4, with a tentative D call TRBD1 (5 bases). This CDR3 is 12 amino acids long. V dropped 4 bases and J dropped 8 bases, with 9 bases sitting between them. Germline values: CDR1 SGHRS, CDR2 YFSETQ.

The rearrangement joins TRBV7-4 to TRBJ1-1; TRBD1 agrees at 9 bases. CDR1 and CDR2 from the germline V gene are SGHVT and SQSDAQ. J lost 0 bases, V lost 2 bases, and 13 bases had no gene match. CDR3 length: 19 residues. This chain's CDR3 is CASSLRGGQGRLLNTEAFF. DNA for the CDR3: TGTGCCAGCAGCTTAAGAGGGGGACAGGGACGACTCTTGAACACTGAAGCTTTCTTT.

This rearrangement joins TRBV4-2 to TRBJ2-1; perhaps TRBD1 as D (6 bases). The germline V gene encodes CDR1 LGHNA and CDR2 YNFKEQ. Trimming cost V 3 bases and J 4 bases, with 16 bases left between them. The length of the CDR3 is 16 residues. CDR3 nucleotides: TGTGCCAGCAGCCAGGGATGGACAGAGTTTTACAATGAGCAGTTCTTC. Its protein product is CASSQGWTEFYNEQFF.

The V gene is TRBV5-1, the J gene TRBJ2-3, with D tentatively TRBD2 (6 bases). There are 14 residues in the CDR3. Germline V lookup: CDR1 SGHRS, CDR2 YFSETQ. V gave up 4 bases and J gave up 0 bases, with 9 bases separating them. CDR3 in DNA: TGCGCCAGCAGCCTGGCGGGAAGCACAGATACGCAGTATTTT. Protein: CASSLAGSTDTQYF.

The rearrangement links TRBV5-4 to TRBJ2-5; maybe TRBD1 (5 bases). Trimming took 1 base from V and 4 from J, leaving 11 bases between them. Germline V gives CDR1 SGHNT, CDR2 YYREEE (reference sequence). The CDR3 runs to 14 residues. CDR3 sequence reads: CASSLRGSPETQYF. As DNA, the CDR3 is TGTGCCAGCAGCTTGAGGGGTTCCCCAGAGACCCAGTACTTC.

The chain uses TRBV7-8 and TRBJ1-1; maybe TRBD1 (5 bases). V lost 2 bases and J 0 bases, leaving 25 bases between the germline ends. The V gene's germline CDR1 is SGHVS and CDR2 FQNEAQ. This CDR3 spans 20 amino acids. The CDR3: CASSLTQQAIRWLLNTEAFF. The CDR3 DNA is TGTGCCAGCAGCTTAACCCAACAGGCTATTCGGTGGTTGTTGAACACTGAAGCTTTCTTT.

The chain carries TRBV19 and TRBJ1-1; D remains ambiguous. Germline CDR1 is LNHDA and CDR2 is SQIVND (reference sequence). Trimming cost V 5 bases and J 10 bases, with 11 bases left between them. There are 11 residues in the CDR3. The CDR3 here is CASSLREGAFF. CDR3 in DNA: TGTGCCAGTAGTCTTCGGGAGGGAGCTTTCTTT.

V gene TRBV24-1 combines with J gene TRBJ2-3; D is possibly TRBD1 (6 bases). Trimming took 9 bases from V and 0 from J, leaving 18 bases between them. Per germline, CDR1 KGHDR and CDR2 SFDVKD. CDR3 length equals 16 residues. CDR3 amino acids: CATGTYWTESTDTQYF. CDR3 DNA: TGTGCCACCGGTACCTATTGGACAGAAAGCACAGATACGCAGTATTTT.

There are a few counts of this clone. The CDR3 loop is CASSLDAFNYGYTF. CDR3 sequence (DNA): TGTGCCAGCAGCTTAGACGCGTTTAACTATGGCTACACCTTC. The V call is TRBV7-2, the J call TRBJ1-2, with D unclear. The CDR3 spans 14 residues. V gave up 1 base and J gave up 1 base, with 7 bases separating them. Per germline, CDR1 SGHTA and CDR2 FQGNSA.

The chain carries TRBV19 and TRBJ2-1, with 14 bases aligning to TRBD2. V was clipped by 5 bases and J by 6 bases; unmatched bases: 6. CDR3 size: 16 residues. The germline V gene encodes CDR1 LNHDA and CDR2 SQIVND (reference sequence). CDR3 sequence: CASSYSGTSGGNEQFF. The CDR3 nucleotides are TGTGCCAGTAGTTATTCCGGGACTAGCGGGGGCAATGAGCAGTTCTTC.

The gene calls are TRBV11-2 and TRBJ1-1, with TRBD1 as a possible D gene (5 bases). The CDR3 runs 14 residues. The germline CDR1 and CDR2 sequences are SGHAT and FQNNGV. V lost 0 bases and J lost 6, with 11 bases in between. CDR3 nucleotides: TGTGCCAGCAGCTTAGAGGGTCCCAGGGCTGAAGCTTTCTTT. Encoded protein: CASSLEGPRAEAFF.

The V call is TRBV30, the J call TRBJ2-2, with TRBD1 matching 7 bases. The CDR3 totals 14 residues. Germline-derived CDR1 and CDR2 are GTSNPN and SVGIG (reference sequence). With V trimmed by 5 bases and J by 4 bases, 7 bases remained unmatched. CDR3 residues: CAWQGEPGTGELFF. The CDR3 DNA reads TGTGCCTGGCAGGGGGAACCGGGCACCGGGGAGCTGTTTTTT.

This clone occurred a few times. J is TRBJ1-6 and V is TRBV6-1; no clear D. This CDR3 has 16 amino acids. Deletions cut 1 base from V and 7 bases from J, with 14 bases between. Germline values: CDR1 MNHNS, CDR2 SASEGT. In nucleotides, the CDR3 is TGTGCCAGCAGTGAAGAATCCGGGGTGGGGAATTCACCCCTCCACTTT. It specifies CASSEESGVGNSPLHF.